These 25 T cell receptor beta chains came from one sample sequenced in a study of blood T cell repertoires in COVID-19. Clones were sequenced by immunoSEQ multiplex PCR, and TCRdb holds only the in-frame ones, with some missing. The table shows just over 250,000 clones, with around 89% occurring only once. The specimen was peripheral blood. The receptors stem from a man in his sixties who had recovered from COVID-19.

This chain uses TRBV7-2 with TRBJ2-5, with a possible D match to TRBD2 (5 bases). CDR1 and CDR2 from the germline V gene are SGHTA and FQGNSA. The CDR3 has 14 residues. V dropped 5 bases and J dropped 1 base, with 11 bases sitting between them. DNA for the CDR3: TGTGCCAGCAGCCGTAGCGTCACCCAAGAGACCCAGTACTTC. The encoded protein is CASSRSVTQETQYF. Variable domain in full (rest from reference TRBV7-2 and TRBJ2-5): GAGVSQSPSNKVTEKGKDVELRCDPISGHTALYWYRQSLGQGLEFLIYFQGNSAPDKSGLPSDRFSAERTGGSVSTLTIQRTQQEDSAVYLCASSRSVTQETQYFGPGTRLLVL.

The table lists this clone with a few counts. Other nucleotide sequences in the sample specify the same CDR3. This chain's CDR3 is CASSTGRGGTEAFF. DNA of the CDR3: TGTGCCAGTAGTACCGGACGGGGAGGCACTGAAGCTTTCTTT. The chain uses TRBV19 and TRBJ1-1, with D unresolved. V was cut by 4 bases and J by 4 bases, with 13 bases left in between. Germline lookup yields CDR1 LNHDA and CDR2 SQIVND (reference sequence). This CDR3 is built from 14 residues.

The chain joins TRBV5-4 to TRBJ2-3; 10 bases map to TRBD1. J gave up 9 bases and V 4 bases, and 14 bases lay outside the gene matches. The length of the CDR3 is 16 residues. Germline lookup yields CDR1 SGHNT and CDR2 YYREEE (reference sequence). The CDR3 here is CASSGSGTGETGTQYF. The DNA of the CDR3 is TGTGCCAGCAGCGGATCCGGGACAGGGGAGACGGGAACGCAGTATTTT.

The V gene is TRBV29-1, the J gene TRBJ2-1; D is perhaps TRBD2 (5 bases). CDR1 and CDR2 (germline): SQVTM, ANQGSEA. There are 17 residues in the CDR3. V gave up 0 bases and J gave up 0 bases, with 15 bases separating them. Written as DNA, the CDR3 is TGCAGCGTTGAAGATCTTCCGGACGGGGACTCCTACAATGAGCAGTTCTTC. Its translation: CSVEDLPDGDSYNEQFF.

This clone was recorded a few times. The V gene is TRBV6-5, the J gene TRBJ1-1, with TRBD1 identical over 10 bases. V trimming: 5 bases; J trimming: 3 bases; junction bases outside the gene matches: 6. In germline, CDR1 is MNHEY, CDR2 SVGAGI. This CDR3 has 15 amino acids. CDR3 bases: TGTGCCAGCAGTAAGCCCGGGACAGGGGACACTGAAGCTTTCTTT. Its protein product is CASSKPGTGDTEAFF.

This clone showed up just once. The rearrangement joins TRBV18 to TRBJ2-7, with D unresolved. CDR1 is KGHSH and CDR2 is LQKENI in the germline V gene. Trimming removed 4 bases at V and 3 bases at J, with 7 bases between. The CDR3 has 12 amino acids. CDR3 amino acids: CASSQFYYEQYF. CDR3 coding DNA: TGTGCCAGCTCACAGTTCTACTACGAGCAGTACTTC.

The chain employs TRBV30 and TRBJ1-5, with 7 bases identical to TRBD1. This CDR3 has 13 amino acids. J lost 4 bases, V lost 4 bases, and 4 bases had no gene match. Germline V lookup: CDR1 GTSNPN, CDR2 SVGIG (reference sequence). In DNA, the CDR3 is TGTGCCTGGAACACAGGGGTTAATCAGCCCCAGCATTTT. Protein: CAWNTGVNQPQHF.

The chain employs TRBV29-1 and TRBJ2-3; 8 bases are shared with TRBD2. The CDR3 spans 12 residues. V lost 3 bases, J lost 5 bases, and 1 base stayed unmatched. CDR1 SQVTM and CDR2 ANQGSEA come from the germline V gene. The CDR3, as DNA: TGCAGCGTTGATCGGGGGGGAGATACGCAGTATTTT. Its translation: CSVDRGGDTQYF.

The V gene is TRBV5-4, the J gene TRBJ1-1, with 9 nucleotides matching TRBD1. The germline gives CDR1 SGHNT, CDR2 YYREEE (reference sequence). CDR3 length: 14 amino acids. Germline trimming cut 4 bases from V and 3 bases from J; bases unmatched to any gene: 4. The DNA of the CDR3 is TGTGCCAGCAGCACAGGGGGCTTTGACACTGAAGCTTTCTTT. Translated, it gives CASSTGGFDTEAFF.

In its sample, this clone was seen a few times. This chain links TRBV5-1 with TRBJ1-2; 7 bases agree with TRBD1. V was clipped by 4 bases and J by 1 base; unmatched bases: 4. From germline, CDR1 is SGHRS and CDR2 YFSETQ. This CDR3 is built from 14 residues. CDR3 sequence: CASSGGQLNYGYTF. CDR3 nucleotide sequence: TGCGCCAGCAGCGGGGGACAGCTTAACTATGGCTACACCTTC.

The chain links TRBV19 to TRBJ2-7; TRBD1 aligns across 11 bases. The CDR3 consists of 15 residues. V gave up 10 bases and J gave up 0 bases; unmatched junction bases: 8. Germline values: CDR1 LNHDA, CDR2 SQIVND (reference sequence). CDR3 DNA sequence: TGTGCCACTAATGACGGGACAGGGGGCTCCTACGAGCAGTACTTC. It yields the protein CATNDGTGGSYEQYF.

The genes are TRBV5-1 and TRBJ1-4; weak D call: TRBD1 (5 bases). Germline CDR1 is SGHRS and CDR2 is YFSETQ. V was trimmed by 2 bases and J by 3 bases, leaving 14 bases between them. This CDR3 contains 16 residues. The CDR3 DNA is TGCGCCAGCAGCTTAGGAGGGGCGCGGGCTAATGAAAAACTGTTTTTT. This translates into CASSLGGARANEKLFF.

This chain links TRBV11-2 with TRBJ2-2; possible D gene TRBD2, 5 bases. Between the trimmed V and J ends, which lost 2 bases and 5 bases, there was a span of 6 bases. CDR3 length equals 13 residues. Germline CDR1 and CDR2: SGHAT and FQNNGV. This chain's CDR3 is CASSLTGTGELFF. As DNA, the CDR3 is TGTGCCAGCAGCTTAACGGGGACCGGGGAGCTGTTTTTT. The full variable domain, rest sourced from reference TRBV11-2 and TRBJ2-2, is EAGVAQSPRYKIIEKRQSVAFWCNPISGHATLYWYQQILGQGPKLLIQFQNNGVVDDSQLPKDRFSAERLKGVDSTLKIQPAKLEDSAVYLCASSLTGTGELFFGEGSRLTVL.

The chain recombines TRBV19 with TRBJ2-5; D possibly corresponds to TRBD2 (7 bases). The CDR3 has 16 residues. Germline loops: CDR1 LNHDA, CDR2 SQIVND (reference sequence). Trimming cost V 5 bases and J 2 bases, with 18 bases left between them. CDR3 in amino acids: CASSHGGGGSQETQYF. The CDR3 nucleotides read TGTGCCAGTAGTCACGGGGGCGGGGGCTCACAAGAGACCCAGTACTTC.

This clone was picked up a small number of times. The gene calls are TRBV27 and TRBJ1-1; 9 positions agree with TRBD1. Germline CDR1 is MNHEY and CDR2 is SMNVEV (reference sequence). V was clipped by 6 bases and J by 5 bases; unmatched bases: 7. CDR3 length equals 14 residues. CDR3 DNA: TGTGCCAGCAGCCTGACAGGGGGAAGTACTGAAGCTTTCTTT. Amino acid sequence: CASSLTGGSTEAFF.

The genes are TRBV7-9 and TRBJ1-2, with D tentatively TRBD1 (6 bases). V was trimmed by 6 bases and J by 7 bases, leaving 21 bases between them. Germline V gene sequence: CDR1 SEHNR, CDR2 FQNEAQ (reference sequence). This CDR3 contains 15 residues. The CDR3 DNA sequence: TGTGCCAGCAGTCAAACGGCACAGGGACCTCGTGGCTACACCTTC. Its protein is CASSQTAQGPRGYTF.

V is TRBV7-6 and J is TRBJ2-7, with TRBD1 matching over 10 bases. CDR1 and CDR2 from the germline V gene are SGHVS and FNYEAQ. V lost 2 bases and J lost 5; bases outside the gene matches: 6. CDR3 length equals 15 residues. CDR3 in amino acids: CASSLFPGQGNEQYF. CDR3 DNA: TGTGCCAGCAGCTTATTTCCGGGACAGGGGAACGAGCAGTACTTC.

This chain connects TRBV6-1 to TRBJ1-4, with D possibly matching TRBD1 (5 bases). The ends were cut back, 2 bases at V and 0 bases at J, with 10 bases in the middle. Germline V gene sequence: CDR1 MNHNS, CDR2 SASEGT. CDR3 length: 16 residues. The CDR3 region has the DNA TGTGCCAGCAGTGAAATGGGGACTACAACTAATGAAAAACTGTTTTTT. As protein: CASSEMGTTTNEKLFF.

The chain links TRBV5-6 to TRBJ1-1; D ambiguous. Germline loops: CDR1 SGHDT, CDR2 YYEEEE. This CDR3 is 14 amino acids long. V gave up 0 bases and J gave up 0 bases, with 6 bases separating them. CDR3 region: CASSLGSLNTEAFF. The CDR3, as DNA: TGTGCCAGCAGCTTGGGCAGTCTGAACACTGAAGCTTTCTTT.

V usage is TRBV15 and J usage is TRBJ2-3; TRBD2 matches 10 bases. Germline CDR1 and CDR2: LNHNV and YYDKDF (reference sequence). J gave up 1 base and V 5 bases, and 15 bases lay outside the gene matches. This CDR3 has 19 residues. CDR3 loop: CATSRTRGPTSGGTDTQYF. Here the CDR3 DNA reads TGTGCCACCAGCCGCACCCGGGGACCAACTAGCGGGGGCACAGATACGCAGTATTTT.

A remark on this clone: It is unclear where the CDR3 begins or ends on the DNA, so no DNA is shown, and the CDR3 is as TCRdb lists it. The CDR3 reads CASSAVGTGAESFF. The chain joins TRBV7-6 to TRBJ1-1; the D call of TRBD1 is as the table states it, not checked on the DNA. Germline CDR1 SGHVS, CDR2 FNYEAQ. The CDR3 comprises 14 residues, both ends counted.

Of note for this clone: This CDR3 is also generated by other DNA sequences in the sample. The J gene is TRBJ1-5, the V gene TRBV5-8, with no clear D. Looked up from germline, CDR1 is SGHTS and CDR2 is YDEGEE. Between the trimmed V and J ends, which lost 0 bases and 0 bases, there was a span of 10 bases. The CDR3 loop spans 16 amino acids. The CDR3 DNA follows: TGTGCCAGCAGCTTGGAGGCGGGCTATAGCAATCAGCCCCAGCATTTT. Its translation: CASSLEAGYSNQPQHF.

This clone has a single count. V and J are TRBV6-4 and TRBJ1-2, with 9 nucleotides matching TRBD1. Unmatched junction bases numbered 9, after V lost 5 bases and J lost 8 bases. The germline V gene has CDR1 MRHNA and CDR2 SNTAGT. The CDR3 is made up of 14 amino acids. For the CDR3, the DNA is TGTGCCAGCAGTCCGGGACAGGGACGGGTCGGCTACACCTTC. Its translation: CASSPGQGRVGYTF.

This clone was seen a single time. The rearrangement joins TRBV5-1 to TRBJ1-6, with a tentative D call TRBD1 (6 bases). CDR1 and CDR2 from the germline V gene are SGHRS and YFSETQ. The CDR3 covers 14 residues. V was shortened by 0 bases and J by 9 bases, with 10 bases between the two germline ends. CDR3 sequence: CASSLEQGSSPLHF. The CDR3 region has the DNA TGCGCCAGCAGCTTGGAACAGGGTTCTTCACCCCTCCACTTT.

V usage is TRBV9 and J usage is TRBJ1-2; 10 bases are a match to TRBD1. The V gene end was trimmed by 5 bases and the J gene end by 7 bases; junction bases not matched to a gene: 5. The CDR3 is 13 amino acids. CDR1 and CDR2 from the germline V gene are SGDLS and YYNGEE. The CDR3 sequence: CASSATGGPGYTF. In DNA, the CDR3 is TGTGCCAGCAGTGCGACAGGGGGCCCTGGCTACACCTTC.